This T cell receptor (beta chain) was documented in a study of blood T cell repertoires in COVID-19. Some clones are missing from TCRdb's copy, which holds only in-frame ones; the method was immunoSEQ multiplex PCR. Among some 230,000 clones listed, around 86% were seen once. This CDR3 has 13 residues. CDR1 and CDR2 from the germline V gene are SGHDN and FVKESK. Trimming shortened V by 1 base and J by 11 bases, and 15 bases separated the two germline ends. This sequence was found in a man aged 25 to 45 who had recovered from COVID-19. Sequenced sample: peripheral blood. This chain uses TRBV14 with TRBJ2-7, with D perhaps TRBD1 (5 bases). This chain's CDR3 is CASSQGRGTQKYF. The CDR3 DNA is TGTGCCAGCAGCCAAGGAAGGGGAACCCAAAAGTACTTC.